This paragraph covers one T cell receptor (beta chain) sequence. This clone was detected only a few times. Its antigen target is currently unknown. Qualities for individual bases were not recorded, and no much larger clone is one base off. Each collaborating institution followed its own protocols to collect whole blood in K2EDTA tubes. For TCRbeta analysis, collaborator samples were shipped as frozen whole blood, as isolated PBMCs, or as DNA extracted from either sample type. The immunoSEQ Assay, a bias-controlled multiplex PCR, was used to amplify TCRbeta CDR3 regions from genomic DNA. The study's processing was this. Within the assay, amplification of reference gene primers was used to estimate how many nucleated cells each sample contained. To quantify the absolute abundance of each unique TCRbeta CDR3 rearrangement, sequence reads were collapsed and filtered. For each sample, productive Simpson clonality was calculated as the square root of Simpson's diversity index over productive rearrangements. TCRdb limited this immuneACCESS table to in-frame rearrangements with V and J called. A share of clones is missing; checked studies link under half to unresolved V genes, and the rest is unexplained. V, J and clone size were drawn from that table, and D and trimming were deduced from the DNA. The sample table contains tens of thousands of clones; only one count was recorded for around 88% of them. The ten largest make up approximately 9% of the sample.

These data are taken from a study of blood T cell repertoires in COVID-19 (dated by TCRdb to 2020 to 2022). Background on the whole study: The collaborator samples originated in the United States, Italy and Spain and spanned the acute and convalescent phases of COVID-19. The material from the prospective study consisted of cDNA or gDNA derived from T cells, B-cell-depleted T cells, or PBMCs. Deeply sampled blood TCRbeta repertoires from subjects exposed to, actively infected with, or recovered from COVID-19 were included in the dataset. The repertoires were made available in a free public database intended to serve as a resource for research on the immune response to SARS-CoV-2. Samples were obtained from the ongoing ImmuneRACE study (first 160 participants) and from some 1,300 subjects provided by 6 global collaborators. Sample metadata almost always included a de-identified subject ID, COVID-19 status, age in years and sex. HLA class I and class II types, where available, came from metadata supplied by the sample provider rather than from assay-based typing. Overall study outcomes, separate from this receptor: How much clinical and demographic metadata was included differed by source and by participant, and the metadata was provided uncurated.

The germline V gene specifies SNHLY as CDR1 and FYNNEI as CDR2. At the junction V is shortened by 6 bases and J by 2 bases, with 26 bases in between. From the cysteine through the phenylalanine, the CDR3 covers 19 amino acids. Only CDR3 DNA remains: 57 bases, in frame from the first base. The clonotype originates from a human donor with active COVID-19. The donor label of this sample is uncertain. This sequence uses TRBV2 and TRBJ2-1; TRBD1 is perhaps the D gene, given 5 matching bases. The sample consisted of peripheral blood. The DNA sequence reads TGTGCCAGCAGGGAACCTTCGACAGCGAGAGTAGGAACCTACAATGAGCAGTTCTTC. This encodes CASREPSTARVGTYNEQFF.